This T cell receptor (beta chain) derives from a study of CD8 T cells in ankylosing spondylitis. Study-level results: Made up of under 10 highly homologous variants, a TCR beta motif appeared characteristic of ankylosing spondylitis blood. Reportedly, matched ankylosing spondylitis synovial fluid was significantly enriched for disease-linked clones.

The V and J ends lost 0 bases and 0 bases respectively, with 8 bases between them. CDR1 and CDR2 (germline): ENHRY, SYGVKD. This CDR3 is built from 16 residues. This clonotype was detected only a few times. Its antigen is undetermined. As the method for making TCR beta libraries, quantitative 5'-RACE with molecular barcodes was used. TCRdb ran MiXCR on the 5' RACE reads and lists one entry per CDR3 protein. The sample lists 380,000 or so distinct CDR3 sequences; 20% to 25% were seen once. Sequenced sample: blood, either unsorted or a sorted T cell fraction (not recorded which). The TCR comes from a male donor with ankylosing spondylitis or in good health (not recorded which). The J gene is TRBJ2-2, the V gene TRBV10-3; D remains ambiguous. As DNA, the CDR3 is TGTGCCATCAGTGAGTCGGCCGGATCGAACACCGGGGAGCTGTTTTTT. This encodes CAISESAGSNTGELFF.